The 12 T cell receptor beta chains below all came from one sample that was sequenced in a study of T cell responses to AZD1222 COVID-19 vaccine. Data came from immunoSEQ multiplex PCR; TCRdb stores just in-frame clones and leaves some out. The data show approximately 61,000 clones, around 81% seen once. Sequenced here: peripheral blood, sampled 28 days after the second AZD1222 dose. Receptor source: an adult who received the AZD1222 COVID-19 vaccine.

The genes are TRBV7-8 and TRBJ2-3; TRBD2 agrees at 12 bases. Germline loops: CDR1 SGHVS, CDR2 FQNEAQ. The trim removed 8 bases at V and 2 bases at J, leaving 5 bases unmatched. The CDR3 has 15 amino acids. The CDR3 loop reads CASGLAGGNTDTQYF. In DNA, the CDR3 is TGTGCCAGCGGGCTAGCGGGAGGGAACACAGATACGCAGTATTTT.

This clone was counted once. J is TRBJ1-5 and V is TRBV6-2 or TRBV6-3, with 9 bases fitting TRBD1. With 4 bases clipped from V and 5 bases from J, the junction kept 6 bases outside the gene matches. The CDR3 loop spans 15 amino acids. Per germline, CDR1 MNHEY and CDR2 SVGEGT. CDR3 DNA sequence: TGTGCCAGCAGTTCGCGGGGACAGGGTCATCAGCCCCAGCATTTT. This sequence encodes CASSSRGQGHQPQHF.

The table lists this clone with a few counts. CDR3 DNA sequence: TGTGCCAGCAGCTTAGCGATTAGCGGGAGGATCCCCTACGAGCAGTACTTC. Its protein product is CASSLAISGRIPYEQYF. The V call is TRBV7-8, the J call TRBJ2-7, with TRBD2 matching over 10 bases. After removal of 0 bases from V and 2 bases from J, the junction contained 7 bases not matched to a gene. Germline values: CDR1 SGHVS, CDR2 FQNEAQ. The CDR3 is made up of 17 amino acids. Based on the CDR3 plus reference TRBV7-8 and TRBJ2-7, the full variable domain is GAGVSQSPRYKVAKRGQDVALRCDPISGHVSLFWYQQALGQGPEFLTYFQNEAQLDKSGLPSDRFFAERPEGSVSTLKIQRTQQEDSAVYLCASSLAISGRIPYEQYFGPGTRLTVT.

The V gene is TRBV3-1 (or the pseudogene TRBV3-2), the J gene TRBJ2-6; tentatively, D is TRBD1 or TRBD2 (5 bases each). Germline assignment: CDR1 LGHDT and CDR2 YNNKEL (reference sequence). V was cut by 4 bases and J by 11 bases, with 21 bases left in between. This CDR3 region has 16 residues. CDR3 loop: CASSRGSGSRLDVLTF. The CDR3 bases are TGTGCCAGCAGCCGGGGCAGCGGATCCAGGCTAGACGTCCTGACTTTC.

The J gene is TRBJ2-1, the V gene TRBV28; 8 bases line up with TRBD2. Looked up from germline, CDR1 is MDHEN and CDR2 is SYDVKM. V lost 7 bases and J lost 3; bases outside the gene matches: 11. The CDR3 is 16 residues long. The CDR3 region is CASTISGLAGYNEQFF. DNA of the CDR3: TGTGCCAGCACCATTAGCGGCCTAGCGGGCTACAATGAGCAGTTCTTC.

The chain combines TRBV7-2 with TRBJ1-1, with D tentatively TRBD1 (5 bases). Per the germline V gene, CDR1 is SGHTA and CDR2 is FQGNSA. The V end lost 1 base, the J end lost 7 bases, and 10 bases lay between the germline ends. The CDR3 is 13 amino acids. CDR3 in DNA: TGTGCCAGCAGCTTAGACAGGTTTGGTGAAGCTTTCTTT. Translating it yields CASSLDRFGEAFF. Filled out from reference TRBV7-2 and TRBJ1-1, the complete variable domain reads GAGVSQSPSNKVTEKGKDVELRCDPISGHTALYWYRQSLGQGLEFLIYFQGNSAPDKSGLPSDRFSAERTGGSVSTLTIQRTQQEDSAVYLCASSLDRFGEAFFGQGTRLTVV.

The chain links TRBV5-6 to TRBJ2-5; 7 bases are a match to TRBD2. The germline CDR1 and CDR2 sequences are SGHDT and YYEEEE. CDR3 size: 15 residues. V lost 5 bases to trimming and J lost 4 bases; unmatched junction nucleotides: 11. The CDR3 loop reads CASSVAGVFGETQYF. CDR3 sequence (DNA): TGTGCCAGCAGTGTGGCGGGAGTATTCGGAGAGACCCAGTACTTC.

CDR3 bases: TGTGCCAGCAGTGATTTCACCAAGGGGGACACTGAAGCTTTCTTT. It is translated as CASSDFTKGDTEAFF. The chain links TRBV25-1 to TRBJ1-1, with D possibly matching TRBD1 (6 bases). The germline V gene has CDR1 MGHDK and CDR2 SYGVNS. Between the trimmed V and J ends, which lost 3 bases and 3 bases, there was a span of 14 bases. CDR3 length: 15 amino acids.

The chain links TRBV5-8 to TRBJ1-5; the D is unclear. The CDR3 extends over 16 amino acids. In germline, CDR1 is SGHTS, CDR2 YDEGEE. V lost 4 bases, J lost 6 bases, and 20 bases lay in between. The CDR3 region has the DNA TGTGCCAGCAGCCCGGGGTATGACGCTAAGAGTCAGCCCCAGCATTTT. This gives the protein CASSPGYDAKSQPQHF.

This sequence joins TRBV5-6 and TRBJ1-5; D is undetermined. V dropped 1 base and J dropped 2 bases, with 10 bases sitting between them. The CDR3 is 15 residues long. Looked up from germline, CDR1 is SGHDT and CDR2 is YYEEEE. The CDR3 reads CASSLWGGGNQPQHF. CDR3 bases: TGTGCCAGCAGCTTGTGGGGTGGAGGCAATCAGCCCCAGCATTTT.

J is TRBJ1-1 and V is TRBV4-1, with D unresolved. Germline V gene data show CDR1 as MGHRA and CDR2 as YSYEKL. V lost 0 bases and J lost 0, with 8 bases in between. The CDR3 consists of 15 residues. CDR3 DNA: TGCGCCAGCAGCCAAGATAGGACGTTGAACACTGAAGCTTTCTTT. This sequence encodes CASSQDRTLNTEAFF.

The gene calls are TRBV4-1 and TRBJ2-7, with TRBD2 identical over 10 bases. With 4 bases clipped from V and 0 bases from J, the junction kept 6 bases outside the gene matches. Germline values: CDR1 MGHRA, CDR2 YSYEKL. CDR3 length equals 16 residues. CDR3 region: CASSRLAGESSYEQYF. The CDR3 DNA reads as TGCGCCAGCAGCCGTCTAGCGGGGGAGAGCTCCTACGAGCAGTACTTC.